This T cell receptor (beta chain) is from a study of blood T cell repertoires in COVID-19. Study details: Collection of acute and convalescent COVID-19 samples took place in the United States, Italy and Spain. PBMCs, B-cell-depleted T cells, or T cells were the source of the cDNA or gDNA that made up the material.

As handled by the study authors: Reference gene primer amplification gave nucleated cell count estimates. The table came from immunoSEQ multiplex PCR; TCRdb's copy has only in-frame clones and leaves some out. From that table come the V and J calls and clone size; the DNA was used to work out D and trimming. The table has around 140,000 clones, roughly 85% seen once. Germline CDR1 and CDR2: LGHNA and YNFKEQ. This CDR3 comprises 14 residues. With 1 base removed from V and 4 bases from J, the gap between germline ends came to 10 bases. Sequencing was carried out using peripheral blood. The rearrangement uses TRBV4-2 and TRBJ1-1; D is possibly TRBD1 (5 bases). The source is a human donor with acute or convalescent COVID-19. The donor label of this sample is uncertain. DNA of the CDR3: TGTGCCAGCAGCCAAGTAGGGGCAAGCACTGAAGCTTTCTTT. This sequence encodes CASSQVGASTEAFF.